This T cell receptor (beta chain) was sequenced during a study of cytotoxic CD8 clonotypes in ibrutinib-treated CLL. Measured with immunoSEQ multiplex PCR; TCRdb has only the in-frame clones, and not every one. Altogether about 310,000 clones are present, roughly 80% being singletons, with the ten largest covering about 6.3%. The V end was cut by 0 bases, the J end by 0 bases, with 7 bases between. This CDR3 has 15 amino acids. CDR1 is SGDLS, CDR2 YYNGEE, per germline. Sequences were derived from PBMCs, sampled before ibrutinib treatment. The chain couples TRBV9 to TRBJ2-1; no reliable D call. This TCR was recovered from a human donor with chronic lymphocytic leukemia. The CDR3 DNA sequence: TGTGCCAGCAGCGTAGCTGCTAGCTCCTACAATGAGCAGTTCTTC. This gives the protein CASSVAASSYNEQFF.